This TCR beta chain was profiled in a study of cytotoxic CD8 clonotypes in ibrutinib-treated CLL. V gave up 6 bases and J gave up 4 bases, with 5 bases separating them. The germline V gene has CDR1 MNHNY and CDR2 SVGAGI (reference sequence). The CDR3 totals 11 residues. The repertoire was sequenced with immunoSEQ multiplex PCR; TCRdb's copy has only in-frame clones and lacks some. The repertoire includes about 140,000 clones, over 75% of them detected once, and around 7.6% sits in the top ten. The chain combines TRBV6-6 with TRBJ2-3; no clear D gene. The sequencing used PBMCs, collected after 36 months of ibrutinib treatment. The TCR was taken from a human donor with chronic lymphocytic leukemia. The CDR3 loop reads CASRSSDTQYF. CDR3 sequence (DNA): TGTGCCAGCAGATCATCAGATACGCAGTATTTT.